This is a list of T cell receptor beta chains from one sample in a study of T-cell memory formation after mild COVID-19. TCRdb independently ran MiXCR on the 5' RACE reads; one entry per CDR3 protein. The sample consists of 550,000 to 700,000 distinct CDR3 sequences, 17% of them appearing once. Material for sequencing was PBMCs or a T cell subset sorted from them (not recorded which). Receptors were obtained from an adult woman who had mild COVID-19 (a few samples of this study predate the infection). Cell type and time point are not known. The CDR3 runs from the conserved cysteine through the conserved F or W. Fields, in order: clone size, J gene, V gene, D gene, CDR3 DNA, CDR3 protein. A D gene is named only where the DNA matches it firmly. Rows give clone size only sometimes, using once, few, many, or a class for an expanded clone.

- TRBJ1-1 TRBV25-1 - TGTGCCAGCAGTATCGCGAGAGGGGCGGGCACTGAAGCTTTCTTT CASSIARGAGTEAFF
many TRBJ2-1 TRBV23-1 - TGCGCCAGCAGTCCGCCGCAGCCCAGGGGCCGAGCCTACAATGAGCAGTTCTTC CASSPPQPRGRAYNEQFF
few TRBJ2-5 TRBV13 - TGTGCCAGCACCTGGAAGGGCGGAGGGAAAGAGACCCAGTACTTC CASTWKGGGKETQYF
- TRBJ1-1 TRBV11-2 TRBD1 TGTGCCAGCAGCTTAATAATAGGCGTCCCGGGACAGGGGCGGTACACTGAAGCTTTCTTT CASSLIIGVPGQGRYTEAFF
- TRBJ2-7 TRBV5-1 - TGCGCCAGCAGACTTCGGGGACCTACCTCCTACGAGCAGTACTTC CASRLRGPTSYEQYF
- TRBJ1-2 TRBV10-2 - TGCGCCAGCGTGGGGGCTAACTATGGCTACACCTTC CASVGANYGYTF
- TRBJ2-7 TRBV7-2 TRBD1 TGTGCCAGCAGCTTAAAAGGGACAGATACTAAAGTGCAGTACTTC CASSLKGTDTKVQYF
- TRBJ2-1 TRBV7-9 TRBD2 TGTGCCAGCAGCTTATGGCGCGGTAGCGGGAGAGAGATCTACAATGAGCAGTTCTTC CASSLWRGSGREIYNEQFF
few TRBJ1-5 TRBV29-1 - TGCAGCGTTATACCGGTGGGGTACAATCAGCCCCAGCATTTT CSVIPVGYNQPQHF
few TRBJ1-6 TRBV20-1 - TGCAGTGCTAGAGATTTCAGCCAGGGGAGCTCCTATAATTCACCCCTCCACTTT CSARDFSQGSSYNSPLHF
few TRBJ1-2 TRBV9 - TGTGCCAGCAGCTCCAGTGGCGGAAGGAACTATGGCTACACCTTC CASSSSGGRNYGYTF
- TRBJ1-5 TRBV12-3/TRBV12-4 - TGTGCCTGCCGCAACAGGGCGGTCAAGCAGCCCCAGCATTTT CACRNRAVKQPQHF
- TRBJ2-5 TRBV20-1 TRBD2 TGCAGTGCTAGCAGTCCAGCGGGGGAAGAGACCCAGTACTTC CSASSPAGEETQYF
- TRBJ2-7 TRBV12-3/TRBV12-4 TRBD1 TGTGCCAGCAGCCCCCAGACAGGGAGAGCCTACGAGCAGTACTTC CASSPQTGRAYEQYF
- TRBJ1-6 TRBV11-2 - TGTGCCAGCAGCTTAGACCCCCAGGGAGGGTCACCCCTCCACTTT CASSLDPQGGSPLHF
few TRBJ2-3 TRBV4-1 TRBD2 TGCGCCAGCAGCCAACCCCGACTAGCGGCTAGCACAGATACGCAGTATTTT CASSQPRLAASTDTQYF
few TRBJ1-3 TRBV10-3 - TGTGCCATCAGGCCGGGACAATCTGGAAACACCATATATTTT CAIRPGQSGNTIYF
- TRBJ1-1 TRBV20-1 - TGCAGTGCTAGGAGGCAACGCGTGATGAACACTGAAGCTTTCTTT CSARRQRVMNTEAFF
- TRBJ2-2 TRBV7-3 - TGTGCCAGCAGCTTCGCAGGGGTCGCGAACACCGGGGAGCTGTTTTTT CASSFAGVANTGELFF
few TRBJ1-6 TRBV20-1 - TGCAGTGCTCCACCGACTGTTACCTATAATTCACCCCTCCACTTT CSAPPTVTYNSPLHF
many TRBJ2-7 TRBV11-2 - TGTGCCAGCAGCTTAGATCTTGCAGGCCCCGAATCCTACGAGCAGTACTTC CASSLDLAGPESYEQYF
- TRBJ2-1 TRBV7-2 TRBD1 TGTGCCAGCAGCCCCCGACAGGGATTGGCCTCCAATGAGCAGTTCTTC CASSPRQGLASNEQFF
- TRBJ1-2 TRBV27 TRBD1 TGTGCCAGCAGATACGGGGACAGAGCTAACTATGGCTACACCTTC CASRYGDRANYGYTF
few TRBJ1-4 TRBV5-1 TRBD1 TGCGCCAGCAGCCCTGACAGGGCCACTAATGAAAAACTGTTTTTT CASSPDRATNEKLFF
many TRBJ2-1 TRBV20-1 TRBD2 TGTCTAGCGGGATGGATAGGCAATGAGCAGTTCTTC CLAGWIGNEQFF
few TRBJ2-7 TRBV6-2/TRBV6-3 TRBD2 TGTGCCAGCAGTTACGACGGGACTAGCGGACCGGGGTACTTC CASSYDGTSGPGYF